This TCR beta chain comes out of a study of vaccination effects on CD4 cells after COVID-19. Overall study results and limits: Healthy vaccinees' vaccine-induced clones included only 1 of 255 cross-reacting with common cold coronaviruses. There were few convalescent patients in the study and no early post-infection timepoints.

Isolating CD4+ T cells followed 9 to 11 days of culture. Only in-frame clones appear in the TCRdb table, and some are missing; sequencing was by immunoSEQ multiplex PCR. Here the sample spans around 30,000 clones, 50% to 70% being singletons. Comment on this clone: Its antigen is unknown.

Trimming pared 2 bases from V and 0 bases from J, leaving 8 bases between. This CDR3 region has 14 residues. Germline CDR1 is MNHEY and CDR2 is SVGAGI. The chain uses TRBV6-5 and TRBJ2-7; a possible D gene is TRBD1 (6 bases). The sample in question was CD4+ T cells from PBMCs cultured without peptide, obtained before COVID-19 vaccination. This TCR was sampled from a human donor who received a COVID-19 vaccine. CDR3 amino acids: CASSYGQSSYEQYF. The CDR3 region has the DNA TGTGCCAGCAGTTACGGACAGAGCTCCTACGAGCAGTACTTC.